This T cell receptor beta chain was captured in a study of T cell changes during pregnancy in multiple sclerosis. Germline CDR1 reads SGHAT; CDR2 reads FQNNGV. The CDR3 consists of 19 residues. V lost 6 bases and J lost 5; bases outside the gene matches: 20. Here immunoSEQ multiplex PCR was the method, and the copy in TCRdb shows in-frame clones only, minus some. The sample lists about 77,000 clones; approximately 94% were seen once. The chain combines TRBV11-2 with TRBJ1-1; 11 nucleotides align to TRBD1. This TCR was recovered from a female donor in good health, enrolled as a control in a pregnancy study. The source was peripheral blood, collected after pregnancy. CDR3: CASSVMGPWTGGLRTEAFF. CDR3 bases: TGTGCCAGCAGTGTTATGGGCCCCTGGACAGGGGGCCTGAGAACTGAAGCTTTCTTT.